This entry is about one TCR beta chain. Trimming took 3 bases from V and 4 from J, leaving 15 bases between them. Germline V CDR1 and CDR2: LGHNA, YSLEER. The CDR3 has 15 amino acids. Libraries were prepared by immunoSEQ multiplex PCR; TCRdb keeps only in-frame clonotypes and omits some of them. The data show approximately 150,000 clones, approximately 86% seen once. The source of the sample is a study of blood T cell repertoires in COVID-19. The sequence was obtained from a woman aged 45-65 years with acute or convalescent COVID-19. This chain joins TRBV4-3 and TRBJ1-1; possibly TRBD1 for D (5 bases). Sequencing was carried out using peripheral blood. The CDR3 region is CASSQTQGGPTEAFF. CDR3 nucleotides: TGCGCCAGCAGCCAGACCCAGGGTGGTCCCACTGAAGCTTTCTTT.